These 3 T cell receptor beta chains were sequenced from one sample in a study of shared clonotypes between healthy human individuals. The method was immunoSEQ multiplex PCR; TCRdb's version includes in-frame clones alone and lacks a portion of them. The sample carries approximately 1,000,000 clones, around 78% recorded once. The sequencing sample was made of memory CD4+ T cells from PBMCs. The subset here: CD45RA-negative fraction. These receptors were collected from a man between 18 and 29 years old in good health. Some clones in this sample may be carry-over from other donors' samples.

The chain joins TRBV28 to TRBJ1-1; D might be TRBD1 (6 bases). Trimming removed 0 bases from V and 8 bases from J, with 13 bases in between. In germline, CDR1 is MDHEN, CDR2 SYDVKM. The CDR3 runs to 14 residues. The CDR3 reads CASSLWTGPREAFF. The CDR3, as DNA: TGTGCCAGCAGTTTATGGACAGGTCCAAGGGAAGCTTTCTTT.

The rearrangement uses TRBV20-1 and TRBJ2-7; perhaps TRBD1 as D (5 bases). The CDR3 has 10 amino acids. CDR1 and CDR2 from the germline V gene are DFQATT and SNEGSKA (reference sequence). V was clipped by 7 bases and J by 5 bases, with 9 bases between them. CDR3 DNA: TGCAGTGAACAGGAAGACGAGCAGTACTTC. Translating it yields CSEQEDEQYF.

Only one count was recorded for this clone. Here the CDR3 reads CASSEAHNEQFF. CDR3 DNA: TGTGCCAGCAGTGAAGCACACAATGAGCAGTTCTTC. The chain combines TRBV2 with TRBJ2-1; D is undetermined. Per germline, CDR1 SNHLY and CDR2 FYNNEI. CDR3 length equals 12 residues. Trimming removed 0 bases from V and 5 bases from J, with 2 bases in between.